The present T cell receptor (beta chain) was sequenced within a study of PD-1 blockade in mismatch repair-deficient tumors. Study results and limitations: Tumor-resident clones, often absent from pretreatment blood, expanded after pembrolizumab and then contracted.

Concerning this clone: Its antigen is still unknown.

Libraries were prepared by immunoSEQ multiplex PCR; TCRdb keeps only in-frame clonotypes and omits some of them. The sample includes 120,000 or so clones, about 88% of them seen just once. Germline V gives CDR1 SGHDT, CDR2 YYEEEE. Trimming shortened V by 5 bases and J by 3 bases, and 12 bases separated the two germline ends. The CDR3 runs to 14 residues. The source was peripheral blood, collected roughly 70 weeks after starting pembrolizumab. The origin of this receptor is an adult with mismatch repair-deficient cancer. The chain is built from TRBV5-6 and TRBJ1-5; D may be TRBD1 (5 bases). CDR3 sequence reads: CASRRGGNNQPQHF. The CDR3 DNA reads TGTGCCAGCAGGAGGGGAGGGAACAATCAGCCCCAGCATTTT.